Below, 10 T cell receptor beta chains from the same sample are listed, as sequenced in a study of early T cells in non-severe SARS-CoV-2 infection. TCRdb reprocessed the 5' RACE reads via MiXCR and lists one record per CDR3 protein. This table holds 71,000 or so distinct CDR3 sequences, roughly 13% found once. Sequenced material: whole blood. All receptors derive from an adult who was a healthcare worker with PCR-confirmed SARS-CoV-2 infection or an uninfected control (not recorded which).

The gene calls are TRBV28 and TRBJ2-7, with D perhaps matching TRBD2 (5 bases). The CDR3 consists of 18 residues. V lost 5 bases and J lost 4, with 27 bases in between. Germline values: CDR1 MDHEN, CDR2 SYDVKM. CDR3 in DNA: TGTGCCAGCAGTCAGAGAGCCATACCGGGATCACCTCTTTACGAGCAGTACTTC. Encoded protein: CASSQRAIPGSPLYEQYF. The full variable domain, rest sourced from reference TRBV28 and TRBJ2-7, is DVKVTQSSRYLVKRTGEKVFLECVQDMDHENMFWYRQDPGLGLRLIYFSYDVKMKEKGDIPEGYSVSREKKERFSLILESASTNQTSMYLCASSQRAIPGSPLYEQYFGPGTRLTVT.

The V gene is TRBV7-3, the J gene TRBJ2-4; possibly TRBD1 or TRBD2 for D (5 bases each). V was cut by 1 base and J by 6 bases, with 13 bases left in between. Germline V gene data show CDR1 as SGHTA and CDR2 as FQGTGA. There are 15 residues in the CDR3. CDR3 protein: CASSLSPGPGNIQYF. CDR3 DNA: TGTGCCAGCAGCTTAAGTCCGGGGCCCGGAAACATTCAGTACTTC. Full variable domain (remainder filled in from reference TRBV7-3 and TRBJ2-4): GAGVSQTPSNKVTEKGKYVELRCDPISGHTALYWYRQSLGQGPEFLIYFQGTGAADDSGLPNDRFFAVRPEGSVSTLKIQRTERGDSAVYLCASSLSPGPGNIQYFGAGTRLSVL.

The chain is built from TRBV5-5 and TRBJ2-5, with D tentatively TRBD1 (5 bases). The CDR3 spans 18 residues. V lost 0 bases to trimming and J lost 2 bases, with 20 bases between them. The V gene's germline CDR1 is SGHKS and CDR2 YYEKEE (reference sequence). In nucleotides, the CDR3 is TGTGCCAGCAGCTTGGAACTTATGAGTGTAGGGGAACAAGAGACCCAGTACTTC. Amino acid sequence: CASSLELMSVGEQETQYF.

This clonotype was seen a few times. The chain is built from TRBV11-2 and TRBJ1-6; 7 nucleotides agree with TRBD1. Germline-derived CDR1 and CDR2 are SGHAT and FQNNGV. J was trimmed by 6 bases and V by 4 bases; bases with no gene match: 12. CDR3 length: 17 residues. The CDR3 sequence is CASSSFSKGQFNSPLHF. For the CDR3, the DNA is TGTGCCAGCAGCTCTTTCTCGAAGGGACAGTTTAATTCACCCCTCCACTTT.

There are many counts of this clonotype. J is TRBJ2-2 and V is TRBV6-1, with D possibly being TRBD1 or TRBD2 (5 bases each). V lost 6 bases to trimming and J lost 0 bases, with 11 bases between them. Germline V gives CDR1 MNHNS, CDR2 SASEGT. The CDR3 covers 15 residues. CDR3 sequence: CASSPGTPNTGELFF. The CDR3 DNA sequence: TGTGCCAGCAGCCCCGGGACCCCGAACACCGGGGAGCTGTTTTTT.

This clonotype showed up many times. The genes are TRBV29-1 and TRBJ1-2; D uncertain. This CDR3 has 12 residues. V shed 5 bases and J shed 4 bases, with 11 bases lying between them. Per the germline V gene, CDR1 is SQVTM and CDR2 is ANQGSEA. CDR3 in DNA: TGCAGCGTTCTAGAGGTTACCTATGGCTACACCTTC. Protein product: CSVLEVTYGYTF.

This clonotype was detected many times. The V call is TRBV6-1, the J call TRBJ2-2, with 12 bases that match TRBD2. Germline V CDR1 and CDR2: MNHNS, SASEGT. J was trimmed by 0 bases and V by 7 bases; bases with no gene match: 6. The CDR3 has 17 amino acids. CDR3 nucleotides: TGTGCCAGCATCTGGACTAGCGGGGCGCCGAACACCGGGGAGCTGTTTTTT. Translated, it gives CASIWTSGAPNTGELFF.

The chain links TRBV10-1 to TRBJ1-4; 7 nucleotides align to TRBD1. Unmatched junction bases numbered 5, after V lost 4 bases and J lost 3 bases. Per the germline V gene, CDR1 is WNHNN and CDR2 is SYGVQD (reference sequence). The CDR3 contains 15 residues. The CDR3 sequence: CASSARTGPNEKLFF. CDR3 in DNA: TGCGCCAGCAGTGCCAGGACAGGACCTAATGAAAAACTGTTTTTT.

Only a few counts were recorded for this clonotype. The CDR3, as DNA: TGTGCCAGCAAGGATAGCGGGTACAATGAGCAGTTCTTC. This translates into CASKDSGYNEQFF. This chain links TRBV2 with TRBJ2-1, with 7 nucleotides matching TRBD2. CDR3 length equals 13 residues. With V trimmed by 7 bases and J by 4 bases, 4 bases remained unmatched. The germline CDR1 and CDR2 sequences are SNHLY and FYNNEI.

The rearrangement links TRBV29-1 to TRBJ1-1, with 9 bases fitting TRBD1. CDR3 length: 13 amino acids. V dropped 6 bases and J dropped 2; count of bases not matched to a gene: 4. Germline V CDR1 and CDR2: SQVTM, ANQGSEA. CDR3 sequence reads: CSVSTGGNTEAFF. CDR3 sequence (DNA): TGCAGCGTCTCGACAGGGGGTAACACTGAAGCTTTCTTT.